This paragraph covers one T cell receptor beta chain sequence. Its antigen is still unknown. It has no much larger one-base neighbor in the sample; base qualities were not kept. Library method: the immunoSEQ multiplex PCR assay. For most patients, genomic DNA was isolated using the Qiagen DNeasy Blood and Tissue Kit and was shipped frozen to Adaptive Biotechnologies for TCR sequencing. For most patients, genomic DNA was subjected to high-throughput TCR-beta CDR3 sequencing by Adaptive Biotechnologies. As for the authors' bioinformatics: TCR sequencing data for roughly 18 patients were retrieved from Adaptive's ImmunoSEQ software; a few other patients were processed with MiXCR and VDJtools. To correct CD4 versus CD8 sorting errors, sequences present in both subsets at a frequency ratio below 5:1 were removed. Because the origin of CDR3 nucleotide sequences shared between donor and recipient could not be assigned, those sequences were removed. To be classed as alloreactive, a clone needed at least 2-fold expansion over unstimulated cells and a minimum CFSE-low frequency of 0.002% (template counts) or 0.001% (read counts). A clone was considered mappable if detected in the sequenced pre-transplant spleen, lymph node, or MLR CFSE-low populations of the donor or recipient. Cumulative frequency of alloreactive clones was calculated as a percentage of all sequences weighted by copy number. This immuneACCESS table, as held by TCRdb, lists in-frame sequences with V and J called but not all clones. Of the missing ones, under half trace to an unresolved V gene in checked studies; the others have no known cause. That table furnishes V, J and clone size, whereas the DNA furnished D and trimming. The sample profile shows about 59,000 clones; about 94% of them were found once. The top ten clones comprise approximately 0.4% of the sample.

The time point label corresponds to: cells obtained before transplantation from donor or recipient. CD3+CD4+ and CD3+CD8+ populations were FACS-sorted from unstimulated pre-transplant donor and recipient cells taken from spleen or lymph nodes. These data belong to a study of graft-versus-host responses after intestinal transplantation (dated by TCRdb to the early 2020s). Background on the whole study: The transplants that recipients received were multivisceral, liver-intestinal, or isolated intestinal. Every recipient was given anti-thymocyte globulin induction, followed by around three years of maintenance tacrolimus and steroids. Bulk TCR-beta CDR3 sequencing was used to track graft-versus-host and host-versus-graft alloreactive T cell clones in the graft, circulation and bone marrow after intestinal transplantation. Alloreactive clones were identified by sequencing pre-transplant mixed lymphocyte reaction products and comparing these products with unstimulated pre-transplant donor and recipient T cells. The cohort enrolled some 24 intestinal transplant recipients, one of whom was a retransplant, and 3 patients without pretransplant specimens were excluded. Donor T cell macrochimerism was defined as a peak of at least 4% donor T cells among recipient peripheral blood mononuclear cells. Rather than going through the commercial service, samples from a few later patients were sequenced in-house on an Illumina MiSeq and processed with MiXCR.

Trimming accounts for 3 bases at V and 3 bases at J, while the number of junction bases matched to no gene is 5. The CDR3 contains 14 residues, cysteine and phenylalanine counted. Only the CDR3 portion is preserved as DNA: 42 bases, with reading frame beginning at the first base. Sequences SGDLS (CDR1) and YYNGEE (CDR2) are obtained from the germline V gene. Study-level results and caveats: The conclusions were limited by the relatively low number and heterogeneity of the intestinal transplant patients. GvH clones were found in recipient bone marrow, and some of the GvH clones appeared earlier in ileal mucosa or blood, which is consistent with an intestinal mucosal origin. Patients with donor T cell macrochimerism had high GvH to HvG T cell clonal ratios in their allografts. Peak levels of circulating GvH clones were associated with declines in HvG clones early after transplant.

The sample consisted of unstimulated CD4+ T cells sorted from spleen or lymph node cells, taken before transplant. This chain joins TRBV9 to TRBJ1-2; 7 bases in between match TRBD1. This sequence was found in a human donor who was the organ donor for an intestinal transplant. Read as DNA, the sequence is TGTGCCAGCAGCGCGACAGGGCGGGACTATGGCTACACCTTC. Its product reads: CASSATGRDYGYTF.